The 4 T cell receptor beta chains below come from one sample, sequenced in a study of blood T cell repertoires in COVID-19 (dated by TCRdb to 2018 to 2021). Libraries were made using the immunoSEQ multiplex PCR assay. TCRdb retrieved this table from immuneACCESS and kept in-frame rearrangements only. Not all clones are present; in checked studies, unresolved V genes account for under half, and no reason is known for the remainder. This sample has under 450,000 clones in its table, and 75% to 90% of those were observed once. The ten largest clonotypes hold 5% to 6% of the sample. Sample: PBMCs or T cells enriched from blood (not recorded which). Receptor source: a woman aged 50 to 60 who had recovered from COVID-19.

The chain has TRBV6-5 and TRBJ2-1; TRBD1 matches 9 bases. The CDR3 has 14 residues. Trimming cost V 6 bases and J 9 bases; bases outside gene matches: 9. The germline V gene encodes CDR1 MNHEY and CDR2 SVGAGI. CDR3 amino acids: CASSSGTGWSEQFF. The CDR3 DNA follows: TGTGCCAGCAGCTCCGGGACAGGGTGGAGTGAGCAGTTCTTC.

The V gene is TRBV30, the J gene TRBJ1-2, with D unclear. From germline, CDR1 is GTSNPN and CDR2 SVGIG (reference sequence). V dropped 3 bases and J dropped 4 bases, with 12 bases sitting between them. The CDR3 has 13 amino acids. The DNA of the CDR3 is TGTGCCTGGAGAAAGGACGGGAGCTATGGCTACACCTTC. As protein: CAWRKDGSYGYTF.

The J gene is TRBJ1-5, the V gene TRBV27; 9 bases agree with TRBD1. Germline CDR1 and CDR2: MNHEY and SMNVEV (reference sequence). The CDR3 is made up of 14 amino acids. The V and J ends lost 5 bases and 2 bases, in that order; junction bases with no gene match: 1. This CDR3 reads CASSGDRGNQPQHF. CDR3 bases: TGTGCCAGCAGTGGGGACAGGGGCAATCAGCCCCAGCATTTT.

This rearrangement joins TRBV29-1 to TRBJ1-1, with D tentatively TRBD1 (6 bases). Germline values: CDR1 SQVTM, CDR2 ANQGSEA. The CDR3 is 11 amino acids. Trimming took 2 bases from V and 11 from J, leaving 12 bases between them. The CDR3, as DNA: TGCAGCGTTGAACCAGGGGTCCTTGCTTTCTTT. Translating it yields CSVEPGVLAFF.